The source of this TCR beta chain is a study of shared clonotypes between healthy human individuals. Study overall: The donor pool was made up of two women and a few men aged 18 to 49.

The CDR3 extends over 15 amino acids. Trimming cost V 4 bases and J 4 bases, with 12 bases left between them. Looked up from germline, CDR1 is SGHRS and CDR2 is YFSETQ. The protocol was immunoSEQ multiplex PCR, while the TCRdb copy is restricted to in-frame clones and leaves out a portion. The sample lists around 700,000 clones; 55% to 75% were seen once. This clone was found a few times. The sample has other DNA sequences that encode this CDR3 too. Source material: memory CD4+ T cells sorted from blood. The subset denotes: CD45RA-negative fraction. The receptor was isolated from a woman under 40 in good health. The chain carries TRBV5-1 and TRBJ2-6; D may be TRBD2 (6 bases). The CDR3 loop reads CASSPGGAGANVLTF. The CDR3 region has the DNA TGCGCCAGCAGCCCTGGCGGGGCAGGGGCCAACGTCCTGACTTTC. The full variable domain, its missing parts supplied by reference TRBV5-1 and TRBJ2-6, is KAGVTQTPRYLIKTRGQQVTLSCSPISGHRSVSWYQQTPGQGLQFLFEYFSETQRNKGNFPGRFSGRQFSNSRSEMNVSTLELGDSALYLCASSPGGAGANVLTFGAGSRLTVL.